Listed below are T cell receptor beta chains from one sample, sequenced in a study of CD4+ T cells in melanoma. Profiled with immunoSEQ multiplex PCR; TCRdb holds only in-frame clones, not every one. The sample has 20,000 to 25,000 clones, almost 85% seen once. The sequenced material came from cells from a culture (not recorded whether cultured in vitro). These receptors were taken from a human donor with melanoma. Both conserved end residues are part of each CDR3. The order of the fields is clone size, J gene, V gene, D gene, CDR3 protein, CDR3 DNA. D genes are given only for firm matches. Clone size is not always given. Where it is, it says once, few, many or a class for expanded clones.

clone_size: -
j_call: TRBJ1-4
v_call: TRBV7-8
d_call: -
cdr3_aa: CASSLVMGALNEKLFF
cdr3_nt: TGTGCCAGCAGCTTAGTTATGGGGGCCCTTAATGAAAAACTGTTTTTT

clone_size: -
j_call: TRBJ2-2
v_call: TRBV2
d_call: -
cdr3_aa: CASEPSAGELFF
cdr3_nt: TGTGCCAGTGAACCGTCCGCCGGGGAGCTGTTTTTT

clone_size: -
j_call: TRBJ1-2
v_call: TRBV2
d_call: TRBD1
cdr3_aa: CASSSGGFAYGYTF
cdr3_nt: TGTGCCAGCAGCTCAGGGGGCTTCGCCTATGGCTACACCTTC

clone_size: -
j_call: TRBJ2-7
v_call: TRBV27
d_call: TRBD2
cdr3_aa: CASSPNTSGRRLEQYF
cdr3_nt: TGTGCCAGCAGTCCTAACACTAGCGGTCGACGTTTGGAGCAGTACTTC

clone_size: -
j_call: TRBJ2-3
v_call: TRBV9
d_call: -
cdr3_aa: CASSTGTWSTDTQYF
cdr3_nt: TGTGCCAGCAGCACCGGGACCTGGAGCACAGATACGCAGTATTTT

clone_size: -
j_call: TRBJ2-3
v_call: TRBV9
d_call: TRBD2
cdr3_aa: CASSVGAGAGGLDTQYF
cdr3_nt: TGTGCCAGCAGCGTAGGGGCAGGGGCGGGGGGATTAGATACGCAGTATTTT

clone_size: once
j_call: TRBJ1-5
v_call: TRBV27
d_call: -
cdr3_aa: CASSLFGYSSDQPQHF
cdr3_nt: TGTGCCAGCAGTTTATTTGGGTATTCTTCTGATCAGCCCCAGCATTTT

clone_size: few
j_call: TRBJ2-1
v_call: TRBV7-3
d_call: -
cdr3_aa: CASSSTGTASNEQFF
cdr3_nt: TGTGCCAGCAGCTCAACCGGGACTGCTTCGAATGAGCAGTTCTTC

clone_size: -
j_call: TRBJ2-6
v_call: TRBV29-1
d_call: -
cdr3_aa: CSVDSGANVLTF
cdr3_nt: TGCAGCGTTGATTCTGGGGCCAACGTCCTGACTTTC

clone_size: few
j_call: TRBJ2-1
v_call: TRBV20-1
d_call: -
cdr3_aa: CSATDEERLFF
cdr3_nt: TGCAGTGCTACTGATGAGGAACGTCTGTTCTTC

clone_size: once
j_call: TRBJ1-2
v_call: TRBV7-9
d_call: -
cdr3_aa: CASSPDVNYGYTF
cdr3_nt: TGTGCCAGCAGCCCCGACGTGAACTATGGCTACACCTTC

clone_size: -
j_call: TRBJ1-4
v_call: TRBV11-2
d_call: TRBD1
cdr3_aa: CASSYGTGKEKLFF
cdr3_nt: TGTGCCAGCAGCTACGGGACAGGGAAGGAAAAACTGTTTTTT

clone_size: once
j_call: TRBJ2-1
v_call: TRBV6-6
d_call: TRBD1
cdr3_aa: CASSRDSNEQFF
cdr3_nt: TGTGCCAGCAGCCGGGACAGCAATGAGCAGTTCTTC

clone_size: -
j_call: TRBJ2-3
v_call: TRBV10-3
d_call: TRBD2
cdr3_aa: CAISEWASGGNTQYF
cdr3_nt: TGTGCCATCAGTGAGTGGGCTAGCGGGGGCAATACGCAGTATTTT

clone_size: -
j_call: TRBJ1-4
v_call: TRBV19
d_call: TRBD1
cdr3_aa: CASSLSVVGQGNEKLFF
cdr3_nt: TGTGCCAGTAGTTTGTCCGTTGTCGGACAGGGAAATGAAAAACTGTTTTTT

clone_size: -
j_call: TRBJ2-2
v_call: TRBV9
d_call: -
cdr3_aa: CASSVSLITGELFF
cdr3_nt: TGTGCCAGCAGCGTGTCCTTAATCACCGGGGAGCTGTTTTTT

clone_size: few
j_call: TRBJ2-5
v_call: TRBV5-4
d_call: -
cdr3_aa: CASSLNPRSDQETQYF
cdr3_nt: TGTGCCAGCAGCTTGAATCCCCGGTCCGACCAAGAGACCCAGTACTTC

clone_size: -
j_call: TRBJ2-3
v_call: TRBV14
d_call: TRBD2
cdr3_aa: CASSLYSGGALYTQYF
cdr3_nt: TGTGCCAGCAGCCTTTATAGCGGGGGGGCCCTATATACGCAGTATTTT

clone_size: -
j_call: TRBJ2-3
v_call: TRBV30
d_call: -
cdr3_aa: CASFRRGKGTDTQYF
cdr3_nt: TGTGCCTCTTTTCGGAGGGGGAAAGGCACAGATACGCAGTATTTT

clone_size: few
j_call: TRBJ2-7
v_call: TRBV6-5
d_call: -
cdr3_aa: CASSGTLDSEQYF
cdr3_nt: TGTGCCAGCAGTGGGACCCTTGATAGTGAGCAGTACTTC

clone_size: -
j_call: TRBJ2-1
v_call: TRBV5-1
d_call: -
cdr3_aa: CASSLSGAGPNEQFF
cdr3_nt: TGCGCCAGCAGCTTGTCCGGGGCAGGCCCCAATGAGCAGTTCTTC

clone_size: -
j_call: TRBJ1-1
v_call: TRBV7-8
d_call: -
cdr3_aa: CASSSRRGGPNTEAFF
cdr3_nt: TGTGCCAGCAGCTCCCGGCGGGGGGGGCCAAACACTGAAGCTTTCTTT

clone_size: -
j_call: TRBJ1-4
v_call: TRBV5-1
d_call: -
cdr3_aa: CASSFSPVAVNEKLFF
cdr3_nt: TGCGCCAGCAGCTTTTCCCCTGTGGCGGTTAATGAAAAACTGTTTTTT

clone_size: -
j_call: TRBJ2-3
v_call: TRBV7-6
d_call: -
cdr3_aa: CASSLRGVSDTQYF
cdr3_nt: TGTGCCAGCAGCTTAAGAGGGGTGTCAGATACGCAGTATTTT

clone_size: -
j_call: TRBJ2-7
v_call: TRBV14
d_call: -
cdr3_aa: CASSRTKTAGQYF
cdr3_nt: TGTGCCAGCAGCCGAACGAAAACCGCGGGGCAGTACTTC

clone_size: -
j_call: TRBJ1-5
v_call: TRBV6-6
d_call: -
cdr3_aa: CASSYSKARQPQHF
cdr3_nt: TGTGCCAGCAGTTACTCGAAGGCCCGTCAGCCCCAGCATTTT

clone_size: -
j_call: TRBJ1-1
v_call: TRBV30
d_call: -
cdr3_aa: CAWSMRGNTEAFF
cdr3_nt: TGTGCCTGGAGTATGCGCGGGAACACTGAAGCTTTCTTT

clone_size: once
j_call: TRBJ1-3
v_call: TRBV10-3
d_call: -
cdr3_aa: CATRPAGNTIYF
cdr3_nt: TGTGCCACCCGACCCGCTGGAAACACCATATATTTT

clone_size: -
j_call: TRBJ2-1
v_call: TRBV9
d_call: -
cdr3_aa: CASSGKGAGYNEQFF
cdr3_nt: TGTGCCAGCAGCGGGAAAGGGGCGGGATACAATGAGCAGTTCTTC

clone_size: -
j_call: TRBJ2-5
v_call: TRBV20-1
d_call: -
cdr3_aa: CSALTSETQYF
cdr3_nt: TGCAGTGCCCTGACATCAGAGACCCAGTACTTC

clone_size: -
j_call: TRBJ2-1
v_call: TRBV4-1
d_call: -
cdr3_aa: CASSRDYEQFF
cdr3_nt: TGCGCCAGCAGCCGGGACTATGAGCAGTTCTTC

clone_size: -
j_call: TRBJ2-2
v_call: TRBV5-6
d_call: TRBD2
cdr3_aa: CASSLVFRQAGGTGELFF
cdr3_nt: TGTGCCAGCAGCTTGGTGTTTCGGCAGGCGGGGGGCACCGGGGAGCTGTTTTTT

clone_size: -
j_call: TRBJ2-1
v_call: TRBV7-3
d_call: -
cdr3_aa: CASSSDRYNEQFF
cdr3_nt: TGTGCCAGCAGCAGTGACAGATACAATGAGCAGTTCTTC

clone_size: once
j_call: TRBJ1-2
v_call: TRBV2
d_call: TRBD1
cdr3_aa: CASRGDRVVYGYTF
cdr3_nt: TGTGCCAGCAGAGGAGACAGGGTAGTCTATGGCTACACCTTC

clone_size: -
j_call: TRBJ1-2
v_call: TRBV6-6
d_call: TRBD1
cdr3_aa: CASSYSTGGHYGYTF
cdr3_nt: TGTGCCAGCAGTTACTCGACAGGGGGCCACTATGGCTACACCTTC

clone_size: -
j_call: TRBJ2-7
v_call: TRBV14
d_call: TRBD1
cdr3_aa: CASRRTGQTYEQYF
cdr3_nt: TGTGCCAGCAGACGAACGGGACAGACCTACGAGCAGTACTTC

clone_size: -
j_call: TRBJ2-7
v_call: TRBV29-1
d_call: -
cdr3_aa: CSVVTQTYEQYF
cdr3_nt: TGCAGCGTTGTTACGCAAACCTACGAGCAGTACTTC

clone_size: -
j_call: TRBJ2-7
v_call: TRBV2
d_call: TRBD2
cdr3_aa: CASSEWGGDEQYF
cdr3_nt: TGTGCCAGCAGTGAGTGGGGGGGGGACGAGCAGTACTTC

clone_size: -
j_call: TRBJ1-2
v_call: TRBV6-1
d_call: -
cdr3_aa: CASTPWAGAGGYTF
cdr3_nt: TGTGCCAGCACCCCATGGGCAGGGGCGGGTGGCTACACCTTC

clone_size: -
j_call: TRBJ2-3
v_call: TRBV4-1
d_call: -
cdr3_aa: CASSLTSGSISVDTQYF
cdr3_nt: TGCGCCAGCAGCCTTACCAGCGGCTCAATCTCCGTAGATACGCAGTATTTT

clone_size: once
j_call: TRBJ1-2
v_call: TRBV5-4
d_call: -
cdr3_aa: CASSLSRGGTYGYTF
cdr3_nt: TGTGCCAGCAGCTTGAGTCGAGGGGGGACATATGGCTACACCTTC

clone_size: -
j_call: TRBJ1-3
v_call: TRBV7-9
d_call: TRBD1
cdr3_aa: CASSPSDRGGNTIYF
cdr3_nt: TGTGCCAGCAGCCCCTCGGACAGGGGTGGAAACACCATATATTTT

clone_size: -
j_call: TRBJ1-6
v_call: TRBV11-2
d_call: -
cdr3_aa: CASSLRQGAGSPLHF
cdr3_nt: TGTGCCAGCAGCTTAAGGCAGGGCGCCGGTTCACCCCTCCACTTT